This TCR beta chain was retrieved from a study of Ad26.COV2.S vaccination and SARS-CoV-2 variants. Study-wide context: Donor was assigned to the Ad26.COV2.S arm of trial COV1001. Ad26.COV2.S was injected intramuscularly once or twice, 56 days apart.

Produced via immunoSEQ multiplex PCR; TCRdb's table is partial and in-frame only. This sample carries under 500,000 clones, 92% of them seen once, and the ten largest clones take about 1.7%. V lost 7 bases to trimming and J lost 6 bases, with 16 bases between them. The CDR3 runs 14 residues. Germline V gene data show CDR1 as MDHEN and CDR2 as SYDVKM. Treatment noted: some 20 received Ad26.COV2.S at low or high dose, single or two shots; about 5 received placebo; per-sample allocation not given. After the first vaccine or placebo injection, samples were drawn on day 63. The sequence derives from a person aged 18-65 years who received the Ad26.COV2.S COVID-19 vaccine or a placebo. This material consisted of peripheral blood, taken in a trial of Ad26.COV2.S vaccine versus placebo. The V gene is TRBV28, the J gene TRBJ1-5; D gene uncertain. CDR3 protein: CASTPGRTAQPQHF. CDR3 coding DNA: TGTGCCAGCACCCCTGGACGTACCGCTCAGCCCCAGCATTTT.